This T cell receptor beta chain was retrieved from a study of CD8 T cells in ankylosing spondylitis. Findings of the study overall: Prior literature has documented some motif variants in synovial fluid and blood from reactive arthritis.

This clonotype was seen at least ten times. Its specificity is not known. With 0 bases clipped from V and 0 bases from J, the junction kept 8 bases outside the gene matches. The CDR3 sequence is 17 residues long. MiXCR, applied by TCRdb to the 5' RACE reads, yields one record per CDR3 protein. This table has tens of thousands of distinct CDR3 sequences, around 3% appearing once. This clonotype originated in a male donor with ankylosing spondylitis or in good health (not recorded which). Sequenced input: blood, either unsorted or a sorted T cell fraction (not recorded which). The chain couples TRBV23-1 to TRBJ2-7, with 7 nucleotides matching TRBD1. TRBV23-1 is flagged as an ORF with uncertain function. This CDR3 is CASSQSEQGIGSYEQYV. The CDR3 bases are TGCGCCAGCAGTCAATCGGAACAGGGGATCGGCTCCTACGAGCAGTACGTC.